The rows below give T cell receptor beta chains drawn from one sample of a study of blood T cell repertoires in COVID-19. TCRdb's table, derived via immunoSEQ multiplex PCR, lists solely in-frame clones and lacks some. The data contain some 260,000 clones, 85% to 90% of them singletons. Sequencing input: peripheral blood. These TCRs come from a man at least 80 years old with acute or convalescent COVID-19. CDR3s include the opening cysteine and the closing phenylalanine or tryptophan. The D gene is left open where the match is weak. Size is omitted from some rows. Given values are once, few, many or a class for expanded clones.

d_gene,abundance,v_gene,j_gene,CDR3aa,CDR3nt
NA,NA,TRBV27,TRBJ1-1,CASREGWGDTEAFF,TGTGCCAGCAGGGAGGGATGGGGAGACACTGAAGCTTTCTTT
TRBD1,NA,TRBV29-1,TRBJ2-5,CSASRTGATSQETQYF,TGCAGCGCGTCCCGGACAGGGGCTACCTCCCAAGAGACCCAGTACTTC
TRBD2,NA,TRBV3-1/TRBV3-2,TRBJ2-5,CASSQARTSLETQYF,TGTGCCAGCAGCCAAGCCAGGACTAGCTTGGAGACCCAGTACTTC
TRBD2,NA,TRBV12-5,TRBJ2-1,CASAGLAGYNEQFF,TGTGCTAGTGCCGGACTAGCGGGGTACAATGAGCAGTTCTTC
NA,NA,TRBV5-1,TRBJ2-2,CASSLELASGELFF,TGCGCCAGCAGCTTGGAACTAGCTTCCGGGGAGCTGTTTTTT
TRBD2,few,TRBV5-4,TRBJ2-7,CASSLTSASSYEQYF,TGTGCCAGCAGCTTGACTAGCGCATCCTCCTACGAGCAGTACTTC
TRBD1,NA,TRBV13,TRBJ1-1,CASNLGQGTLNTEAFF,TGTGCCAGCAACTTGGGACAGGGGACGTTGAACACTGAAGCTTTCTTT
NA,NA,TRBV6-2/TRBV6-3,TRBJ2-7,CASSYRAGNEQYF,TGTGCCAGCAGTTACCGGGCAGGGAACGAGCAGTACTTC
TRBD1,NA,TRBV4-3,TRBJ2-5,CASSQAQGAQTQYF,TGCGCCAGCAGCCAAGCCCAGGGGGCGCAGACCCAGTACTTC
NA,NA,TRBV29-1,TRBJ1-2,CSVGSLGQNYGYTF,TGCAGCGTTGGTTCCCTGGGACAAAACTATGGCTACACCTTC
NA,NA,TRBV5-1,TRBJ2-3,CASRVTSSTDTQYF,TGCGCCAGTCGGGTCACTTCTAGCACAGATACGCAGTATTTT
NA,NA,TRBV5-5,TRBJ2-7,CASSLPGSSYEQYF,TGTGCCAGCAGCTTGCCAGGGTCCTCCTACGAGCAGTACTTC
TRBD1,NA,TRBV7-9,TRBJ1-4,CASSFLGQGNEKLFF,TGTGCCAGCAGCTTCCTGGGACAGGGTAATGAAAAACTGTTTTTT
TRBD1,NA,TRBV7-9,TRBJ2-5,CASSFPGQGQETQYF,TGTGCCAGCAGCTTCCCAGGACAGGGGCAAGAGACCCAGTACTTC
TRBD1,NA,TRBV19,TRBJ2-7,CASSSDRVSEQYF,TGTGCCAGTAGTTCGGACAGGGTAAGCGAGCAGTACTTC
NA,NA,TRBV7-2,TRBJ1-5,CASSLVGQVYQPQHF,TGTGCCAGCAGCTTAGTGGGGCAGGTGTATCAGCCCCAGCATTTT
NA,NA,TRBV7-3,TRBJ1-1,CASSSRAGNTEAFF,TGTGCCAGCAGCTCAAGGGCGGGGAACACTGAAGCTTTCTTT
TRBD1,NA,TRBV14,TRBJ2-7,CASSQIMGQNYEQYF,TGTGCCAGCAGCCAAATTATGGGACAGAACTACGAGCAGTACTTC
NA,NA,TRBV7-2,TRBJ2-3,CASTQLRGAADTQYF,TGTGCCAGCACCCAGCTCCGGGGGGCCGCAGATACGCAGTATTTT
NA,NA,TRBV19,TRBJ2-3,CASTLTSTDTQYF,TGTGCCAGTACTCTTACTAGCACAGATACGCAGTATTTT
NA,NA,TRBV7-9,TRBJ1-2,CASSLGTVGGYTF,TGTGCCAGCAGCTTAGGGACTGTCGGCGGCTACACCTTC
NA,NA,TRBV18,TRBJ2-1,CASSRLEGNEQFF,TGTGCCAGCTCACGGCTAGAAGGCAATGAGCAGTTCTTC
NA,NA,TRBV6-1,TRBJ1-4,CASSEQGNSEKLFF,TGTGCCAGCAGTGAACAGGGGAACAGTGAAAAACTGTTTTTT
TRBD2,NA,TRBV6-2/TRBV6-3,TRBJ2-1,CASSYSGLAGLNSYNEQFF,TGTGCCAGCAGTTACTCAGGGCTAGCGGGCCTAAATTCCTACAATGAGCAGTTCTTC
TRBD2,NA,TRBV6-2/TRBV6-3,TRBJ2-7,CASSYSKGYASGRRYEQYF,TGTGCCAGCAGTTACTCGAAAGGGTATGCTAGCGGGAGGAGGTACGAGCAGTACTTC
NA,few,TRBV18,TRBJ1-1,CASSREPPNTEAFF,TGTGCCAGCTCACGGGAGCCCCCGAACACTGAAGCTTTCTTT
NA,NA,TRBV7-3,TRBJ2-7,CASSLERNSYEQYF,TGTGCCAGCAGCTTGGAGCGAAACTCCTACGAGCAGTACTTC
NA,NA,TRBV5-8,TRBJ1-5,CASTGTRNQPQHF,TGTGCCTCTACAGGCACACGGAATCAGCCCCAGCATTTT
TRBD2,NA,TRBV24-1,TRBJ2-1,CATSDTSGGATNEQFF,TGTGCCACCAGTGATACTAGCGGGGGAGCTACGAATGAGCAGTTCTTC
TRBD1,NA,TRBV5-1,TRBJ2-5,CASSLEGAGGQETQYF,TGCGCCAGCAGCTTGGAGGGGGCGGGCGGACAAGAGACCCAGTACTTC
NA,NA,TRBV4-3,TRBJ2-7,CASSRGRSYEQYF,TGCGCCAGCAGCCGCGGTCGTAGCTACGAGCAGTACTTC
TRBD1,NA,TRBV5-1,TRBJ1-2,CASSLAPTGTGNYGYTF,TGCGCCAGCAGCTTGGCCCCGACAGGGACGGGTAACTATGGCTACACCTTC
TRBD1,NA,TRBV5-6,TRBJ1-5,CASSGGQGRQPQHF,TGTGCCAGCAGCGGTGGACAGGGCCGTCAGCCCCAGCATTTT
TRBD1,NA,TRBV19,TRBJ1-5,CATSTGGNNQPQHF,TGTGCCACTTCGACAGGGGGCAACAATCAGCCCCAGCATTTT
NA,NA,TRBV4-1,TRBJ2-7,CASSQDSLDYEQYF,TGCGCCAGCAGCCAAGATAGCCTAGACTACGAGCAGTACTTC
NA,NA,TRBV5-1,TRBJ1-4,CASSLGGSYEKLFF,TGCGCCAGCAGCTTGGGCGGGAGTTATGAAAAACTGTTTTTT
NA,NA,TRBV3-1/TRBV3-2,TRBJ1-1,CASSNGGGRTEAFF,TGTGCCAGCAGCAATGGGGGGGGGCGAACTGAAGCTTTCTTT
TRBD1,NA,TRBV7-2,TRBJ1-5,CASSLGQGNDQPQHF,TGTGCCAGCAGCCTGGGACAGGGGAACGATCAGCCCCAGCATTTT
NA,few,TRBV19,TRBJ2-1,CASSPGRWDNEQFF,TGTGCCAGTAGTCCGGGGAGGTGGGACAATGAGCAGTTCTTC
TRBD1,NA,TRBV5-1,TRBJ1-3,CASSFQGAPGNTIYF,TGCGCCAGCAGCTTCCAGGGGGCGCCTGGAAACACCATATATTTT
NA,NA,TRBV18,TRBJ1-4,CASSSNGDGEKLFF,TGTGCCAGCTCATCCAACGGAGACGGTGAAAAACTGTTTTTT
NA,NA,TRBV24-1,TRBJ1-1,CATSDSGSEAFF,TGTGCCACCAGTGATTCAGGGTCTGAAGCTTTCTTT
TRBD2,few,TRBV7-8,TRBJ2-5,CASSLASGRASGETQYF,TGTGCCAGCAGCTTAGCGAGCGGGAGGGCCAGTGGGGAGACCCAGTACTTC
NA,NA,TRBV2,TRBJ1-6,CASSTSTGGNSPLHF,NA
TRBD1,NA,TRBV18,TRBJ1-3,CASSPRQGAPGNTIYF,TGTGCCAGCTCACCGCGACAGGGGGCGCCCGGAAACACCATATATTTT
NA,NA,TRBV7-9,TRBJ1-5,CASSLRGGNQPQHF,TGTGCCAGCAGCTTAAGGGGGGGAAATCAGCCCCAGCATTTT
TRBD1,NA,TRBV10-3,TRBJ2-7,CAISETLDRATYEQYF,TGTGCCATCAGTGAGACGTTGGACAGGGCAACCTACGAGCAGTACTTC